This T cell receptor beta chain comes out of a study of identical twins (TCRdb year 2016). Context from the whole study: TCR alpha and beta repertoires from monozygotic twins, unrelated adults of various ages and cord blood were deep-sequenced to test whether fetal clonotypes persist. Replicate twin experiments were performed at different times using different library preparation protocols to rule out contamination. Broader findings and caveats from the paper: Fewer insertions were carried by abundant cord blood beta clonotypes, a similar but weaker trend appeared in young adult naive repertoires, and no such trend appeared in memory repertoires. Excess twin sharing in beta out-of-frame sequences was weaker because fewer shared sequences lowered the signal-to-noise ratio. Because the same donors could not be followed over many years, conclusions were based on cross-sectional statistical analysis. Zero-insertion analyses could be partly confounded by invariant T cells such as MAIT and iNKT, though diverse VJ usage argued against such confounding for most clonotypes. Compared with coincidental sharing between unrelated individuals, out-of-frame TCR alpha sequences shared between twins showed an excess of sequences with low generation probability. In monozygotic twins, recombination models systematically underestimated out-of-frame TCR alpha sharing, but the models matched the sharing seen between unrelated individuals.

Spanning cysteine to valine, the CDR3 consists of 14 amino acids. Only the CDR3 region is kept as DNA, spanning 42 bases read in frame from base 1. V ends up 5 bases short and J 4 bases short, with an unmatched junction base count of 5. The germline V gene gives CDR1 as SGHAT and CDR2 as FQNNGV. This clonotype was seen more than once but under ten times. There is no known antigen for this receptor. One base away there is no much larger clone; base qualities are not given. Receptors were amplified or captured by 5' RACE. These reads were obtained on an Illumina HiSeq 2000. A universal primer binding site was added through template switching, and the final cDNA carried a unique molecular identifier so that TCR cDNA molecules could be counted accurately. First-strand cDNA for TCR alpha and beta chains was synthesized from specific primers in the conserved constant-segment region. To control for contamination, every cDNA library was double barcoded, receiving both a SMART-Mk sample barcode and Illumina barcodes. TruSeq adapter sequences, together with Illumina sample barcodes, were added in two successive PCR steps. TCR alpha and beta cDNA libraries were sequenced on the Illumina HiSeq platform with custom primers. On the authors' methods: Unique molecular identifiers were extracted from raw reads with MiGEC, and CDR3 positions were determined with MiXCR. For each individual, recombination models were inferred using an EM algorithm with the repgenHMM and IGoR tools. The tcR package in R was used for shared clonotype analysis, with sharing normalized by the product of cloneset sizes. To study raw recombination free of thymic and clonal selection effects, out-of-frame nonproductive sequences were analyzed. Starting from the raw public reads, TCRdb applied fastp trimming at Q25, assembled clones with MiXCR and retained in-frame beta chains. Every CDR3 protein is listed once, alongside the most common genes and DNA of its rows. The V and J calls shown here were made by TCRdb, not taken from the authors' results. The sample table shows about 890,000 distinct CDR3 sequences, and 9% to 15% are seen once. Around 1.5% of the sample lies in the top ten.

All donors were healthy Caucasians. The twin cohort consisted of three pairs of female monozygotic twins, all aged about 18 to 29 years. RNA for TCR libraries was isolated from peripheral blood mononuclear cells. Another study also made use of these data, one on yellow fever vaccine responses in identical twins. The second study reports: According to the authors, in identical twins the way T cells responded to vaccination appeared partly convergent and partly personalized. In identical twins, the study followed T cell clones that responded to the vaccine with precision.

The TCR was taken from a woman under 30 in good health. The chain is made from TRBV11-2 and TRBJ2-7, with TRBD2 matching 10 junction bases. The sequenced sample consisted of PBMCs. The DNA reads as follows: TGTGCCAGCAGCCACTCTAGCGGGGGTTACGAGCAGTACGTC. Translated, this gives CASSHSSGGYEQYV.